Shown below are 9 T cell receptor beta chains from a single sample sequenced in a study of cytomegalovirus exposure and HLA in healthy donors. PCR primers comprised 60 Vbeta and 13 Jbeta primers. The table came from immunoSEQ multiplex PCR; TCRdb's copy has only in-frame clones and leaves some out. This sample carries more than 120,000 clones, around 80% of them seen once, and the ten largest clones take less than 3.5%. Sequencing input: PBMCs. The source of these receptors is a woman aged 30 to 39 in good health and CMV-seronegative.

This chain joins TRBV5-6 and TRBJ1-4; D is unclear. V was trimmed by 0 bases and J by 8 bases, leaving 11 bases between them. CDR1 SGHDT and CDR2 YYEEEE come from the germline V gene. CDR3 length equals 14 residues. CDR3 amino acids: CASSLAQVGEKLFF. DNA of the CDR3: TGTGCCAGCAGCTTGGCCCAGGTTGGGGAAAAACTGTTTTTT.

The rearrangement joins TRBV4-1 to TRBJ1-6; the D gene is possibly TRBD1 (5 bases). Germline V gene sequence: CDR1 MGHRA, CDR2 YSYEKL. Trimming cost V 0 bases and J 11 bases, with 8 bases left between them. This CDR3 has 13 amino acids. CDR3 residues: CASSQEKGTPLHF. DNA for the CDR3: TGCGCCAGCAGCCAAGAGAAGGGGACACCCCTCCACTTT.

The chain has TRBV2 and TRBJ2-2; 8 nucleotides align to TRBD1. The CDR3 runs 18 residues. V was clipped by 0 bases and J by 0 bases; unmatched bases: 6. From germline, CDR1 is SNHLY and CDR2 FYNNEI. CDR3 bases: TGTGCCAGCAGTGAAGCGGCGCGGACAGGGACGAACACCGGGGAGCTGTTTTTT. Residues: CASSEAARTGTNTGELFF.

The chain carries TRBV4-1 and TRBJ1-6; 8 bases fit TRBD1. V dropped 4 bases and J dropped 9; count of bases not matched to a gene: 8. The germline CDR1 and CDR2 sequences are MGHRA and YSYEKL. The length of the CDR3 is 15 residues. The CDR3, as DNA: TGCGCCAGCAGCCTCCTGGACAGGGTTGTTTCACCCCTCCACTTT. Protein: CASSLLDRVVSPLHF.

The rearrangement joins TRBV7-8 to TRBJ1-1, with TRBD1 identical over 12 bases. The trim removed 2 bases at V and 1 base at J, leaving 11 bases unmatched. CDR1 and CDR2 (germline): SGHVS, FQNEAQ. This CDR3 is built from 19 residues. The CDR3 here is CASSLIPPGQGARNTEAFF. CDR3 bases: TGTGCCAGCAGCTTAATACCCCCGGGACAGGGGGCGAGGAACACTGAAGCTTTCTTT.

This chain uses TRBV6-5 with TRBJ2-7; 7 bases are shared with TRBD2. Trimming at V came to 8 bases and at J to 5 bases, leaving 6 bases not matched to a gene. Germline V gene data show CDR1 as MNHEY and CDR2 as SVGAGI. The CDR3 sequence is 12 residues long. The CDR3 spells CASGRAFHEQYF. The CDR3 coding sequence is TGTGCCAGCGGGAGGGCGTTCCACGAGCAGTACTTC.

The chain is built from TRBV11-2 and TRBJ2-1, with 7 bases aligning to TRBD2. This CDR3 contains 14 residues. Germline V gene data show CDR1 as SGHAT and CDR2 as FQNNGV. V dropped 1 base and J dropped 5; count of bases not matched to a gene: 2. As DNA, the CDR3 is TGTGCCAGCAGCTTAGCGGGGGGTCACAATGAGCAGTTCTTC. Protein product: CASSLAGGHNEQFF.

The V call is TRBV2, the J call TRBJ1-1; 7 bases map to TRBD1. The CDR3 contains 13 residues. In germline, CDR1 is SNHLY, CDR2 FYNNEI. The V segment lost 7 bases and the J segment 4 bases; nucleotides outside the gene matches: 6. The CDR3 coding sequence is TGTGCCAGCAATGTACAGGGGACCACTGAAGCTTTCTTT. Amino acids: CASNVQGTTEAFF.

CDR3 in amino acids: CASSPGTGAYEQYF. As DNA, the CDR3 is TGCGCCAGCAGTCCCGGGACAGGGGCCTACGAGCAGTACTTC. The chain recombines TRBV5-1 with TRBJ2-7; the match to TRBD1 covers 10 bases. Germline assignment: CDR1 SGHRS and CDR2 YFSETQ. After removal of 5 bases from V and 2 bases from J, the junction contained 4 bases not matched to a gene. The CDR3 covers 14 residues.